The 16 T cell receptor beta chains listed next were all sequenced from one sample in a study of PD-1 blockade in classical Hodgkin lymphoma. Every patient experienced relapse after autologous stem cell transplantation, and brentuximab vedotin exposure varied. Repertoires were generated with immunoSEQ multiplex PCR, while TCRdb's copy carries only in-frame clones and drops some. The sample carries fewer than 25,000 clones, over 65% recorded once. The sample in question was peripheral blood mononuclear cells (PBMCs), obtained at baseline. The receptors were gathered from a human donor with classical Hodgkin lymphoma.

This chain uses TRBV4-3 with TRBJ2-7, with D possibly matching TRBD2 (6 bases). The CDR3 spans 15 residues. V lost 0 bases and J 6 bases, leaving 15 bases between the germline ends. The germline gives CDR1 LGHNA, CDR2 YSLEER. Written as DNA, the CDR3 is TGCGCCAGCAGCCAAGATCGGGGGAGAACACGCGAGCAGTACTTC. Residues: CASSQDRGRTREQYF.

The V call is TRBV19, the J call TRBJ2-3, with TRBD1 matching 9 bases. The germline V gene encodes CDR1 LNHDA and CDR2 SQIVND (reference sequence). The CDR3 has 16 amino acids. Trimming cost V 4 bases and J 4 bases; bases outside gene matches: 9. CDR3 amino acids: CASSSGQGRGADTQYF. CDR3 coding DNA: TGTGCCAGTAGTAGCGGACAGGGGAGGGGTGCAGATACGCAGTATTTT. Full variable domain (remainder filled in from reference TRBV19 and TRBJ2-3): DGGITQSPKYLFRKEGQNVTLSCEQNLNHDAMYWYRQDPGQGLRLIYYSQIVNDFQKGDIAEGYSVSREKKESFPLTVTSAQKNPTAFYLCASSSGQGRGADTQYFGPGTRLTVL.

The V call is TRBV19, the J call TRBJ2-6; D is unresolved. The CDR3 consists of 15 residues. Germline CDR1 is LNHDA and CDR2 is SQIVND (reference sequence). V shed 1 base and J shed 3 bases, with 7 bases lying between them. CDR3 sequence reads: CASSIAAGGANVLTF. The CDR3 DNA is TGTGCCAGTAGTATAGCCGCTGGTGGGGCCAACGTCCTGACTTTC. Looking up the rest from reference TRBV19 and TRBJ2-6 gives the full variable domain: DGGITQSPKYLFRKEGQNVTLSCEQNLNHDAMYWYRQDPGQGLRLIYYSQIVNDFQKGDIAEGYSVSREKKESFPLTVTSAQKNPTAFYLCASSIAAGGANVLTFGAGSRLTVL.

V usage is TRBV4-3 and J usage is TRBJ2-1; TRBD2 matches 11 bases. With V trimmed by 3 bases and J by 7 bases, 5 bases remained unmatched. Germline loops: CDR1 LGHNA, CDR2 YSLEER. The CDR3 sequence is 15 residues long. CDR3 region: CASSQLTSGMNEQFF. The DNA of the CDR3 is TGCGCCAGCAGCCAGCTGACTAGCGGGATGAATGAGCAGTTCTTC.

This clone was seen only once. The chain combines TRBV2 with TRBJ2-7; the D gene is possibly TRBD2 (6 bases). The ends were cut back, 5 bases at V and 0 bases at J, with 14 bases in the middle. In germline, CDR1 is SNHLY, CDR2 FYNNEI. This CDR3 is built from 15 residues. The CDR3 nucleotides read TGTGCCAGCAGTTATGAGCGGGCGAGCTCCTACGAGCAGTACTTC. The encoded protein is CASSYERASSYEQYF.

This clone was detected only a few times. Distinct nucleotide sequences in the sample also encode this CDR3. The chain is built from TRBV4-1 and TRBJ1-6, with D possibly matching TRBD1 (6 bases). The V gene lost 0 bases and the J gene lost 6 bases, with 6 bases spanning the gap. This CDR3 is built from 14 residues. Germline V gene lookup returns CDR1 MGHRA and CDR2 YSYEKL. CDR3 nucleotide sequence: TGCGCCAGCAGCCAAGACAGGGGTAATTCACCCCTCCACTTT. It codes for CASSQDRGNSPLHF.

V is TRBV29-1 and J is TRBJ1-1; no firm D call. CDR1 and CDR2 (germline): SQVTM, ANQGSEA. Trimming left V 1 base short and J 1 base short, with 10 bases between. The CDR3 is 14 residues long. CDR3 nucleotides: TGCAGCGTTGAAGGAGGAGACGGGAACACTGAAGCTTTCTTT. Encoded protein: CSVEGGDGNTEAFF.

This chain links TRBV5-1 with TRBJ2-3; tentative D call: TRBD1 (7 bases). V dropped 0 bases and J dropped 1 base, with 15 bases sitting between them. Germline-derived CDR1 and CDR2 are SGHRS and YFSETQ. This CDR3 is built from 17 residues. CDR3 in amino acids: CASSLGRGPGGTDTQYF. In DNA form, the CDR3 reads TGCGCCAGCAGCTTGGGGAGGGGGCCCGGGGGCACAGATACGCAGTATTTT.

The CDR3 region is CASSFKFTGELFF. CDR3 DNA sequence: TGTGCCAGCAGCTTCAAGTTCACCGGGGAGCTGTTTTTT. The chain uses TRBV11-3 and TRBJ2-2; D gene ambiguous. The CDR3 length is 13 residues. Germline V CDR1 and CDR2: SGHNT, YENEEA. V lost 3 bases, J lost 4 bases, and 6 bases lay in between.

The rearrangement joins TRBV5-1 to TRBJ2-2; 7 nucleotides agree with TRBD2. Germline-derived CDR1 and CDR2 are SGHRS and YFSETQ. This CDR3 spans 16 amino acids. With 4 bases clipped from V and 4 bases from J, the junction kept 10 bases outside the gene matches. The CDR3 bases are TGCGCCAGCAGCCCGGGCGGGGGTAGGACCACCGGGGAGCTGTTTTTT. It translates to CASSPGGGRTTGELFF.

This clone was found once. The chain employs TRBV6-5 and TRBJ2-5; 7 nucleotides agree with TRBD2. V lost 7 bases and J lost 6; bases outside the gene matches: 11. The germline CDR1 and CDR2 sequences are MNHEY and SVGAGI. The CDR3 is 14 residues long. The CDR3 sequence is CASNEAGEGKTQYF. The CDR3 nucleotides read TGTGCCAGCAATGAGGCGGGGGAAGGGAAGACCCAGTACTTC.

This clone was counted only a few times. The chain joins TRBV6-1 to TRBJ2-3, with D perhaps being TRBD1 or TRBD2 (5 bases each). The CDR3 consists of 13 residues. The V gene's germline CDR1 is MNHNS and CDR2 SASEGT. V lost 6 bases and J 1 base, leaving 8 bases between the germline ends. The CDR3 DNA sequence: TGTGCCAGCAGCCCGGGGCGCACAGATACGCAGTATTTT. Protein product: CASSPGRTDTQYF.

The chain is built from TRBV30 and TRBJ1-2, with D unresolved. Germline V gene data show CDR1 as GTSNPN and CDR2 as SVGIG (reference sequence). The CDR3 has 13 amino acids. V lost 0 bases to trimming and J lost 8 bases, with 13 bases between them. CDR3 amino acids: CAWSVGMASGYTF. The CDR3 DNA reads TGTGCCTGGAGTGTGGGTATGGCGTCCGGCTACACCTTC. Based on the CDR3 plus reference TRBV30 and TRBJ1-2, the full variable domain is SQTIHQWPATLVQPVGSPLSLECTVEGTSNPNLYWYRQAAGRGLQLLFYSVGIGQISSEVPQNLSASRPQDRQFILSSKKLLLSDSGFYLCAWSVGMASGYTFGSGTRLTVV.

The chain links TRBV10-3 to TRBJ1-1; D is unresolved. The germline V and J ends were trimmed by 3 bases and 1 base, with 9 bases remaining between them. The CDR3 extends over 14 amino acids. Germline V gene data show CDR1 as ENHRY and CDR2 as SYGVKD. Written as DNA, the CDR3 is TGTGCCATCAGTGAACAGACAACGAACACTGAAGCTTTCTTT. It codes for CAISEQTTNTEAFF.

The chain combines TRBV25-1 with TRBJ2-7, with TRBD2 matching 7 bases. After removal of 2 bases from V and 4 bases from J, the junction contained 14 bases not matched to a gene. This CDR3 is 17 amino acids long. Germline CDR1 is MGHDK and CDR2 is SYGVNS. CDR3 nucleotides: TGTGCCAGCAGTGAACCGTCTGGGGGGGAGGCCTCATACGAGCAGTACTTC. Residues: CASSEPSGGEASYEQYF.

The J gene is TRBJ2-2, the V gene TRBV5-1; 7 bases line up with TRBD2. V was clipped by 4 bases and J by 6 bases; unmatched bases: 6. The length of the CDR3 is 14 residues. CDR1 is SGHRS, CDR2 YFSETQ, per germline. CDR3 sequence (DNA): TGCGCCAGCAGCCCGCGGGGGTCCGCCGGGGAGCTGTTTTTT. Residues: CASSPRGSAGELFF.